These 21 T cell receptor beta chains were all obtained from the same sample, sequenced in a study of T cells in Graves' hyperthyroidism and ophthalmopathy. Template material for amplifying TCR beta CDR3 regions consisted of RNA transcripts. HTBI primers drove first-round RT-PCR of the TCR CDR3. TCRdb independently ran MiXCR on the multiplex PCR reads; one entry per CDR3 protein. Among around 520,000 distinct CDR3 sequences, approximately 25% were seen once, and the ten largest hold around 10%. The source material was blood. The receptors were gathered from a woman aged 25 to 45 with Graves' ophthalmopathy.

The rearrangement uses TRBV2 and TRBJ1-1; D uncertain. The CDR3 runs to 13 residues. V lost 6 bases and J 1 base, leaving 9 bases between the germline ends. Germline V gene lookup returns CDR1 SNHLY and CDR2 FYNNEI. CDR3 sequence reads: CASSWAWNTEAFF. The CDR3 DNA is TGTGCCAGCAGCTGGGCGTGGAACACTGAAGCTTTCTTT. Combining the CDR3 with reference TRBV2 and TRBJ1-1 gives the whole variable domain EPEVTQTPSHQVTQMGQEVILRCVPISNHLYFYWYRQILGQKVEFLVSFYNNEISEKSEIFDDQFSVERPDGSNFTLKIRSTKLEDSAMYFCASSWAWNTEAFFGQGTRLTVV.

This clonotype was picked up many times. The chain uses TRBV7-3 and TRBJ1-5; D not certain. The V gene's germline CDR1 is SGHTA and CDR2 FQGTGA. Trimming left V 3 bases short and J 10 bases short, with 13 bases between. This CDR3 is built from 13 residues. CDR3 sequence (DNA): TGTGCCAGCAGCTTTAAGGCCCTCACCCCCCAGCATTTT. It is translated as CASSFKALTPQHF.

The chain carries TRBV20-1 and TRBJ1-2; 7 nucleotides agree with TRBD1. Looked up from germline, CDR1 is DFQATT and CDR2 is SNEGSKA (reference sequence). This CDR3 has 12 residues. The J segment lost 4 bases and the V segment lost 7 bases, leaving 6 bases of the junction unmatched. The CDR3 reads CSDQGGSYGYTF. The CDR3 bases are TGCAGTGATCAGGGGGGAAGCTATGGCTACACCTTC.

This clonotype appeared many times. Written as DNA, the CDR3 is TGTGCCAGCAGCTCCCCGCAGGAATGGAACACTGAAGCTTTCTTT. This codes for CASSSPQEWNTEAFF. The chain carries TRBV11-2 and TRBJ1-1; D is unclear. Looked up from germline, CDR1 is SGHAT and CDR2 is FQNNGV. The CDR3 has 15 amino acids. V lost 4 bases, J lost 1 base, and 13 bases lay in between. Complete variable domain (other parts from reference TRBV11-2 and TRBJ1-1): EAGVAQSPRYKIIEKRQSVAFWCNPISGHATLYWYQQILGQGPKLLIQFQNNGVVDDSQLPKDRFSAERLKGVDSTLKIQPAKLEDSAVYLCASSSPQEWNTEAFFGQGTRLTVV.

The V and J genes are TRBV6-1 and TRBJ2-2; D remains unclear. The CDR3 consists of 13 residues. The V and J ends lost 7 bases and 3 bases respectively, with 9 bases between them. Germline CDR1 MNHNS, CDR2 SASEGT. CDR3: CASTGGDTGELFF. The CDR3 DNA reads as TGTGCCAGCACCGGTGGGGACACCGGGGAGCTGTTTTTT.

The rearrangement links TRBV24-1 to TRBJ1-1; D is perhaps TRBD1 (5 bases). With 4 bases removed from V and 5 bases from J, the gap between germline ends came to 10 bases. The germline gives CDR1 KGHDR, CDR2 SFDVKD. The CDR3 runs 13 residues. The CDR3: CATSDPGRTEAFF. The CDR3 coding sequence is TGTGCCACCAGTGACCCGGGACGAACTGAAGCTTTCTTT.

Only a few counts were recorded for this clonotype. This could be a read error, since a much larger clone is one nucleotide away. The CDR3 carries no conserved terminal phenylalanine or tryptophan, so it likely arises from a read error. The V call is TRBV28, the J call TRBJ2-7; D not certain. The CDR3 contains 15 residues. V was trimmed by 6 bases and J by 2 bases, leaving 17 bases between them. Germline V gives CDR1 MDHEN, CDR2 SYDVKM. The CDR3 bases are TGTGCCAGCAGGAGGCCCCACCGGACCCCCTACGAGCAGTACCTC. It codes for CASRRPHRTPYEQYL.

The sample holds many counts of this clonotype. The V and J genes are TRBV6-5 and TRBJ2-7; D not resolved. Per germline, CDR1 MNHEY and CDR2 SVGAGI. This CDR3 region has 15 residues. V lost 5 bases and J lost 3, with 17 bases in between. CDR3 sequence reads: CASSNRQTAVYEQYF. CDR3 in DNA: TGTGCCAGCAGTAATAGACAAACCGCCGTCTACGAGCAGTACTTC.

This clonotype was picked up many times. The V call is TRBV11-1, the J call TRBJ1-1; possibly TRBD1 for D (5 bases). V was pared by 3 bases and J by 4 bases, with 18 bases between. The germline gives CDR1 SGHAT, CDR2 FQDESV (reference sequence). The CDR3 has 16 amino acids. The CDR3 DNA reads TGTGCCAGCAGCTTTGAGAAGGGAGGGGTAGGCACTGAAGCTTTCTTT. It specifies CASSFEKGGVGTEAFF.

This clonotype was seen a handful of times. V usage is TRBV12-3 or TRBV12-4 and J usage is TRBJ1-1, with D possibly matching TRBD1 (6 bases). V gave up 3 bases and J gave up 7 bases, with 15 bases separating them. The CDR3 contains 14 residues. CDR3 sequence (DNA): TGTGCCAGCAGTTTGGAGGACAGCCGGCATGAAGCTTTCTTT. It is translated as CASSLEDSRHEAFF.

This clonotype was observed a handful of times. V gene TRBV7-2 combines with J gene TRBJ1-6, with 10 nucleotides matching TRBD1. The CDR3 is 15 residues long. The ends lost 5 bases at V and 7 bases at J; junction bases unmatched: 5. CDR1 is SGHTA and CDR2 is FQGNSA in the germline V gene. For the CDR3, the DNA is TGTGCCAGCAGCCCCCGACAGGGGGCGAATTCACCCCTCCACTTT. It specifies CASSPRQGANSPLHF.

This clonotype was counted ten times or more. This chain uses TRBV20-1 with TRBJ2-7; either TRBD1 or TRBD2 may supply D (6 bases each). V shed 3 bases and J shed 6 bases, with 24 bases lying between them. In germline, CDR1 is DFQATT, CDR2 SNEGSKA (reference sequence). The CDR3 loop spans 16 amino acids. Written as DNA, the CDR3 is TGCAGTGCTAGGGCGAGTCGGGGGCTTTCTACGGGCGAGCAGTACTTC. It specifies CSARASRGLSTGEQYF.

This clonotype showed up just a few times. The chain recombines TRBV6-5 with TRBJ1-1, with D unclear. The germline V gene encodes CDR1 MNHEY and CDR2 SVGAGI. With 3 bases removed from V and 8 bases from J, the gap between germline ends came to 13 bases. This CDR3 is built from 13 residues. The chain's CDR3 is CASSYFDGSEAFF. CDR3 nucleotide sequence: TGTGCCAGCAGTTATTTCGACGGCTCCGAAGCTTTCTTT.

This clonotype was found many times. This chain joins TRBV12-3 or TRBV12-4 and TRBJ1-2, with D uncertain. V was trimmed by 3 bases and J by 1 base, leaving 9 bases between them. This CDR3 is built from 14 residues. CDR3 loop: CASSLYTGNYGYTF. The CDR3, as DNA: TGTGCCAGCAGTTTGTACACGGGTAACTATGGCTACACCTTC.

The V call is TRBV30, the J call TRBJ2-5; perhaps TRBD1 as D (6 bases). The CDR3 is made up of 13 amino acids. Germline V CDR1 and CDR2: GTSNPN, SVGIG (reference sequence). The V and J ends lost 2 bases and 2 bases respectively, with 9 bases between them. The DNA of the CDR3 is TGTGCCTGGAGTTTAGGGGGACAAGAGACCCAGTACTTC. Translated: CAWSLGGQETQYF.

This clonotype was detected only a few times. J is TRBJ2-2 and V is TRBV7-3; TRBD1 matches 7 bases. The CDR3 extends over 16 amino acids. After removal of 1 base from V and 7 bases from J, the junction contained 9 bases not matched to a gene. Germline CDR1 is SGHTA and CDR2 is FQGTGA. The CDR3 region has the DNA TGTGCCAGCAGCTTAAACACAGGGGTGGTTGGCGGGGAGCTGTTTTTT. The encoded protein is CASSLNTGVVGGELFF.

This clonotype has a count of ten or more. The CDR3: CASSYGAFYGYTF. The CDR3 DNA follows: TGTGCCAGCAGTTACGGGGCGTTCTATGGCTACACCTTC. J is TRBJ1-2 and V is TRBV6-5; possible D gene TRBD1, 5 bases. The V gene lost 2 bases and the J gene lost 4 bases, with 8 bases spanning the gap. The CDR3 loop spans 13 amino acids. Germline V gives CDR1 MNHEY, CDR2 SVGAGI.

This clonotype was seen repeatedly, ten times or more. The CDR3 nucleotides are TGTGCCAGCAGTTTGATTGCTAGCGGGGGGGGGCGTGAGACCCAGTACTTC. This codes for CASSLIASGGGRETQYF. V gene TRBV6-5 combines with J gene TRBJ2-5; the match to TRBD2 covers 12 bases. The ends lost 4 bases at V and 5 bases at J; junction bases unmatched: 11. Germline CDR1 MNHEY, CDR2 SVGAGI. The CDR3 consists of 17 residues.

Ten or more counts support this clonotype. The chain couples TRBV2 to TRBJ1-1, with 7 bases identical to TRBD1. V gave up 7 bases and J gave up 1 base; unmatched junction bases: 0. Germline assignment: CDR1 SNHLY and CDR2 FYNNEI. This CDR3 spans 12 amino acids. The CDR3 nucleotides are TGTGCCAGCAACAGGGGGAACACTGAAGCTTTCTTT. It codes for CASNRGNTEAFF.

This clonotype has just a few counts. This chain connects TRBV12-3 or TRBV12-4 to TRBJ1-2; D gene unclear. The CDR3 covers 14 residues. The germline V and J ends were trimmed by 1 base and 5 bases, with 11 bases remaining between them. DNA for the CDR3: TGTGCCAGCAGTTTAGTGTCCGGGGAGTATGGCTACACCTTC. Translation gives CASSLVSGEYGYTF.

The V call is TRBV5-1, the J call TRBJ2-5, with TRBD2 matching over 11 bases. From germline, CDR1 is SGHRS and CDR2 YFSETQ. There are 17 residues in the CDR3. The V and J ends lost 0 bases and 3 bases, in that order; junction bases with no gene match: 7. The DNA for the CDR3 is TGCGCCAGCAGCTTGGCCGGTAGCGGGGGGGCGGAAGAGACCCAGTACTTC. Its protein product is CASSLAGSGGAEETQYF.